This entry lists 26 T cell receptor beta chains sequenced from one sample in a study of cytomegalovirus exposure and HLA in healthy donors. PCR amplification relied on 60 Vbeta primers (plus 13 Jbeta primers). Clones were read by immunoSEQ multiplex PCR, and TCRdb kept only the in-frame ones, dropping some. Of about 160,000 clones in the sample, roughly 70% are singletons; the top ten hold approximately 7.1%. The sequencing sample was made of PBMCs. These receptors all stem from a man between 35 and 55 years old in good health and CMV-seropositive.

The chain employs TRBV5-1 and TRBJ2-5, with 10 bases that match TRBD1. The CDR3 has 15 amino acids. Trimming at V came to 7 bases and at J to 2 bases, leaving 8 bases not matched to a gene. Germline-derived CDR1 and CDR2 are SGHRS and YFSETQ. CDR3 bases: TGCGCCAGCGTCCGCTCGGGACAGGGGCAAGAGACCCAGTACTTC. It specifies CASVRSGQGQETQYF.

V gene TRBV5-4 combines with J gene TRBJ2-1; TRBD2 aligns across 10 bases. CDR1 and CDR2 from the germline V gene are SGHNT and YYREEE (reference sequence). With 5 bases clipped from V and 9 bases from J, the junction kept 11 bases outside the gene matches. The CDR3 runs to 15 residues. CDR3 region: CASSLSGGASGEQFF. CDR3 sequence (DNA): TGTGCCAGCAGTCTAAGCGGGGGGGCCTCAGGTGAGCAGTTCTTC.

The chain combines TRBV7-8 with TRBJ2-2, with 12 nucleotides matching TRBD2. Germline CDR1 SGHVS, CDR2 FQNEAQ. This CDR3 has 20 amino acids. Trimming at V came to 3 bases and at J to 0 bases, leaving 11 bases not matched to a gene. CDR3 coding DNA: TGTGCCAGCAGCTTCCCCCACACTAGCGGGGGGACCGCGAACACCGGGGAGCTGTTTTTT. Amino acid sequence: CASSFPHTSGGTANTGELFF.

Notes on this clone: Germline is not matched at one junction end, which may reflect a read error. This chain uses TRBV15 with TRBJ2-5, with 14 bases lining up with TRBD2. Looked up from germline, CDR1 is LNHNV and CDR2 is YYDKDF (reference sequence). This CDR3 region has 17 residues. As DNA, the CDR3 is TGTGCCTCCAGGCCCTCGACTAGCGGGGGGGCCAGAGAGACCCAGTACTTC. This encodes CASRPSTSGGARETQYF.

A note on this clone: One end of the junction fails to match germline, which may point to a read error. This chain connects TRBV7-7 to TRBJ1-3, with D uncertain. This CDR3 is 19 amino acids long. Germline CDR1 and CDR2: SSHAT and FNYEAQ (reference sequence). The CDR3 here is CASSLIVSFRKDSGNTIYF. The CDR3 DNA reads as TGTGCTAGCAGCTTAATAGTTTCGTTCCGCAAAGACTCTGGAAACACCATATATTTT.

The chain has TRBV4-2 and TRBJ2-2; 10 bases match TRBD1. CDR3 length: 15 amino acids. Per germline, CDR1 LGHNA and CDR2 YNFKEQ. V lost 3 bases, J lost 5 bases, and 3 bases stayed unmatched. The CDR3 region has the DNA TGTGCCAGCAGCCAGACAGGGGGCGCAACCGGGGAGCTGTTTTTT. It translates to CASSQTGGATGELFF.

This chain connects TRBV2 to TRBJ2-1; D unresolved. V lost 7 bases and J lost 9, with 22 bases in between. Germline CDR1 SNHLY, CDR2 FYNNEI. The CDR3 is 15 residues long. In nucleotides, the CDR3 is TGTGCCAGCACCCGACCGTCGACTCTCTCCAGTGAGCAGTTCTTC. This encodes CASTRPSTLSSEQFF.

The chain combines TRBV7-9 with TRBJ2-3; 10 bases line up with TRBD2. CDR1 and CDR2 from the germline V gene are SEHNR and FQNEAQ (reference sequence). Unmatched junction bases numbered 11, after V lost 6 bases and J lost 5 bases. The CDR3 totals 16 residues. The CDR3 DNA follows: TGTGCCAGCAGGCCGGCCAGCGGGGGGGCCCGAGATACGCAGTATTTT. Protein product: CASRPASGGARDTQYF.

The rearrangement joins TRBV6-5 to TRBJ1-2; tentative D call: TRBD1 (5 bases). With 7 bases removed from V and 4 bases from J, the gap between germline ends came to 19 bases. Germline CDR1 MNHEY, CDR2 SVGAGI. This CDR3 has 15 amino acids. The CDR3: CASKPPLSGGYGYTF. CDR3 nucleotides: TGTGCCAGCAAACCCCCGCTGAGCGGGGGCTATGGCTACACCTTC.

V gene TRBV5-1 combines with J gene TRBJ1-2; D ambiguous. The CDR3 is made up of 14 amino acids. V gave up 1 base and J gave up 8 bases, with 15 bases separating them. From germline, CDR1 is SGHRS and CDR2 YFSETQ. In DNA form, the CDR3 reads TGCGCCAGCAGCTTGACAGCAAAGACTATGGGCTACACCTTC. Translation: CASSLTAKTMGYTF.

The rearrangement uses TRBV6-6 and TRBJ1-1; 12 nucleotides align to TRBD1. With V trimmed by 4 bases and J by 10 bases, 13 bases remained unmatched. Germline-derived CDR1 and CDR2 are MNHNY and SVGAGI (reference sequence). This CDR3 spans 16 amino acids. CDR3 nucleotides: TGTGCCAGCAGTTTAGAATTCCCCGGGACAGGGGGCCCAGCTTTCTTT. Translation gives CASSLEFPGTGGPAFF.

The count of this clone is one. V is TRBV7-9 and J is TRBJ2-5, with 7 bases that match TRBD2. The V gene end was trimmed by 5 bases and the J gene end by 1 base; junction bases not matched to a gene: 4. The germline gives CDR1 SEHNR, CDR2 FQNEAQ (reference sequence). The CDR3 covers 14 residues. This CDR3 is CASSTWTSQETQYF. For the CDR3, the DNA is TGTGCCAGCAGCACCTGGACTAGCCAAGAGACCCAGTACTTC.

This chain uses TRBV7-8 with TRBJ2-1, with D uncertain. Germline CDR1 and CDR2: SGHVS and FQNEAQ. The CDR3 runs 11 residues. V was trimmed by 3 bases and J by 8 bases, leaving 5 bases between them. The CDR3 spells CASSFDYEQFF. The CDR3 bases are TGTGCCAGCAGCTTCGACTATGAGCAGTTCTTC.

This clone was observed a handful of times. V gene TRBV6-5 combines with J gene TRBJ2-1, with 14 bases lining up with TRBD2. The germline CDR1 and CDR2 sequences are MNHEY and SVGAGI. V lost 0 bases and J lost 6; bases outside the gene matches: 1. The CDR3 length is 16 residues. CDR3 DNA: TGTGCCAGCAGTTACTCGACTAGCGGGGGGGCCAATGAGCAGTTCTTC. Its protein is CASSYSTSGGANEQFF.

This sequence joins TRBV27 and TRBJ2-2; 8 nucleotides line up with TRBD1. The CDR3 is 17 amino acids. The germline V gene encodes CDR1 MNHEY and CDR2 SMNVEV (reference sequence). J gave up 5 bases and V 7 bases, and 15 bases lay outside the gene matches. Written as DNA, the CDR3 is TGTGCCAGCACCTTCATAACCGGGACAGGCAAGACCGGGGAGCTGTTTTTT. The encoded protein is CASTFITGTGKTGELFF.

V and J are TRBV6-6 and TRBJ2-5; the match to TRBD1 covers 7 bases. The end of the DNA aligns better with TRBJ2-7, so the J call may be wrong. The germline gives CDR1 MNHNY, CDR2 SVGAGI (reference sequence). The CDR3 runs to 12 residues. CDR3 coding DNA: TGTGCCAGCAAGACAGGGTCAAACGAGCAGTACTTC. This codes for CASKTGSNEQYF.

J is TRBJ2-6 and V is TRBV27, with D uncertain. V gave up 3 bases and J gave up 4 bases, with 4 bases separating them. The CDR3 runs 13 residues. Per germline, CDR1 MNHEY and CDR2 SMNVEV (reference sequence). CDR3 nucleotide sequence: TGTGCCAGCAGTTTGGCCGGGGCCAACGTCCTGACTTTC. Translation gives CASSLAGANVLTF.

The sample holds one count of this clone. The chain joins TRBV10-2 to TRBJ1-6; the D gene is possibly TRBD1 (5 bases). In germline, CDR1 is WSHSY, CDR2 SAAADI. The CDR3 is 14 residues long. V was cut by 6 bases and J by 10 bases, with 16 bases left in between. The CDR3 DNA sequence: TGCGCCAGCAGCGTGGGAGGGGAAGGGTCACCCCTCCACTTT. Its protein product is CASSVGGEGSPLHF.

A remark on this clone: The identical CDR3 is also encoded by other nucleotide sequences in the sample. The chain uses TRBV19 and TRBJ1-1, with 7 bases identical to TRBD1. Germline loops: CDR1 LNHDA, CDR2 SQIVND (reference sequence). With V trimmed by 6 bases and J by 5 bases, 12 bases remained unmatched. The CDR3 has 15 residues. CDR3 residues: CASRLNRDRGTEAFF. The CDR3 region has the DNA TGTGCCAGTAGATTAAACAGGGACAGAGGAACTGAAGCTTTCTTT.

This clone was seen only a few times. This sequence joins TRBV9 and TRBJ1-2; D is possibly TRBD1 (6 bases). CDR1 SGDLS and CDR2 YYNGEE come from the germline V gene. V was pared by 3 bases and J by 11 bases, with 17 bases between. This CDR3 has 13 amino acids. The CDR3 loop reads CASSEGVENGYTF. Here the CDR3 DNA reads TGTGCCAGCAGCGAGGGGGTCGAAAACGGTTACACCTTC.

The chain combines TRBV7-2 with TRBJ2-3; tentative D call: TRBD2 (6 bases). V lost 5 bases, J lost 5 bases, and 11 bases lay in between. The CDR3 has 13 amino acids. Germline V gene sequence: CDR1 SGHTA, CDR2 FQGNSA. CDR3: CASSPGEEDTQYF. The DNA of the CDR3 is TGTGCCAGCAGCCCGGGGGAGGAAGATACGCAGTATTTT.

This chain connects TRBV7-2 to TRBJ2-1; D is perhaps TRBD1 (6 bases). V was cut by 5 bases and J by 0 bases, with 17 bases left in between. The length of the CDR3 is 17 residues. Per germline, CDR1 SGHTA and CDR2 FQGNSA. CDR3 sequence (DNA): TGTGCCAGCAGCCACCTACGTGACAGGAGCTCCTACAATGAGCAGTTCTTC. Translated: CASSHLRDRSSYNEQFF.

The chain combines TRBV7-9 with TRBJ1-1; 8 bases map to TRBD1. V lost 5 bases to trimming and J lost 4 bases; unmatched junction nucleotides: 3. The CDR3 covers 13 residues. CDR1 and CDR2 (germline): SEHNR, FQNEAQ (reference sequence). Here the CDR3 reads CASSDTGGTEAFF. In DNA, the CDR3 is TGTGCCAGCAGCGATACAGGGGGCACTGAAGCTTTCTTT.

The J gene is TRBJ2-4, the V gene TRBV9, with a tentative D call TRBD2 (5 bases). Germline CDR1 and CDR2: SGDLS and YYNGEE. This CDR3 is built from 15 residues. The V end was cut by 4 bases, the J end by 3 bases, with 14 bases between. CDR3 residues: CASSPGSLGKNIQYF. CDR3 sequence (DNA): TGTGCCAGCAGCCCGGGAAGCCTAGGCAAAAACATTCAGTACTTC. The full variable domain, with the rest looked up from reference TRBV9 and TRBJ2-4, is DSGVTQTPKHLITATGQRVTLRCSPRSGDLSVYWYQQSLDQGLQFLIQYYNGEERAKGNILERFSAQQFPDLHSELNLSSLELGDSALYFCASSPGSLGKNIQYFGAGTRLSVL.

The rearrangement joins TRBV2 to TRBJ2-2, with 7 bases aligning to TRBD1. The CDR3 has 15 residues. In germline, CDR1 is SNHLY, CDR2 FYNNEI. V lost 6 bases and J lost 5; bases outside the gene matches: 9. The CDR3, as DNA: TGTGCCAGCAGCCTGAGACAGGGAGAAACCGGGGAGCTGTTTTTT. Protein sequence: CASSLRQGETGELFF.

This clone was counted only a few times. The genes are TRBV6-1 and TRBJ2-7; D perhaps matches TRBD1 (5 bases). The germline V and J ends were trimmed by 5 bases and 5 bases, with 19 bases remaining between them. The germline V gene has CDR1 MNHNS and CDR2 SASEGT. The CDR3 runs to 15 residues. CDR3 sequence (DNA): TGTGCCAGCAGTCCGACAGATATCACCTCTAACGAGCAGTACTTC. Its protein is CASSPTDITSNEQYF.